This T cell receptor (beta chain) was recorded in a study of blood T cell repertoires in COVID-19 (dated by TCRdb to 2018 to 2021). Regarding the complete study: Samples covering the acute and convalescent phases of COVID-19 were provided by collaborators in the United States, Italy and Spain. The prospective study material was composed of cDNA or gDNA derived from T cells, B-cell-depleted T cells, or PBMCs. The dataset comprised deeply sampled blood TCRbeta repertoires from subjects exposed to, actively infected with, or recovered from COVID-19. The repertoires were released in a freely available public database intended as a resource for research on the immune response to SARS-CoV-2. Samples were obtained from the ongoing ImmuneRACE study (first 160 participants) and from 1,254 subjects provided by 6 global collaborators. Nearly every sample came with metadata listing a de-identified subject ID, COVID-19 status, age in years and sex. Where HLA class I and class II types were available, the types were taken from metadata supplied by the sample provider, not from assay-based typing.

Participants in the prospective study were aged roughly 18 to 100 years, lived in 20 to 30 United States geographic areas, and enrolled through a virtual design. To assign participants to cohorts, the prospective study relied on clinical history that participants themselves reported in a screening survey and a study questionnaire. For ImmuneRACE Cohort 3, a participant was defined as recovered based on two consecutive negative NP/OP PCR tests, clearance by a healthcare professional, or resolution of symptoms. In the prospective study, mobile phlebotomists collected whole blood, serum and a nasopharyngeal or oropharyngeal swab from each participant. Participants in the prospective study had the option to provide additional blood draws and questionnaires over an approximately 2-month period. Before DNA extraction, prospective study blood samples were shipped either frozen or at room temperature.

Trimming removed 0 bases from V and 7 bases from J; the gene matches leave 4 bases unexplained. The CDR3 has 14 amino acids, counting the end cysteine and phenylalanine. Of the read, only the CDR3 DNA is kept; its 42 bases are in frame from base 1. CDR1 is given as SGDLS and CDR2 as YYNGEE, both from the germline V gene. The immunoSEQ Assay, a bias-controlled multiplex PCR, was used to amplify TCRbeta CDR3 regions from genomic DNA. The paper's processing steps were these. The number of nucleated cells in each sample was estimated by amplification of reference gene primers within the assay. To quantify the absolute abundance of each unique TCRbeta CDR3 rearrangement, sequence reads were collapsed and filtered. Productive Simpson clonality was computed per sample as the square root of Simpson's diversity index over productive rearrangements. The table was pulled from immuneACCESS by TCRdb, which kept in-frame rearrangements only. Such tables lose some clones; where checked, under half of the loss comes from unresolved V genes, and the rest has no known cause. The V and J calls and clone size come from that table; D and trimming were worked out from the DNA. The sample has a few hundred thousand clones on record, roughly 85% of them singletons. Under 6% of the sample is in the top ten clones.

With respect to this clone: It has no known antigen specificity. The input lacks base qualities; no much larger clone sits a single base away. Distinct nucleotide sequences in the sample also encode this CDR3.

Overall study results and their limits: The amount of clinical and demographic metadata varied by source and participant and was provided uncurated.

Rearrangement joined TRBV9 to TRBJ1-5; 7 middle bases align to TRBD1. The clonotype comes from a young woman who had recovered from COVID-19. The specimen was PBMCs or T cells enriched from blood (not recorded which). The CDR3: CASSVGAGGQPQHF. The nucleotides read TGTGCCAGCAGCGTAGGAGCAGGGGGACAGCCCCAGCATTTT.